This T cell receptor (beta chain) was sequenced for a study of blood T cell repertoires in COVID-19 (dated by TCRdb to the early 2020s). Notes on the research overall: Samples covering the acute and convalescent phases of COVID-19 were provided by collaborators in the United States, Italy and Spain. The material from the prospective study consisted of cDNA or gDNA derived from T cells, B-cell-depleted T cells, or PBMCs. The dataset comprised deeply sampled blood TCRbeta repertoires from subjects exposed to, actively infected with, or recovered from COVID-19. The repertoires were released in a freely available public database meant as a resource for research on the immune response to SARS-CoV-2. Samples came from the ongoing ImmuneRACE study (first 160 participants) plus 1,254 subjects from 6 global collaborators. Sample metadata almost always included a de-identified subject ID, COVID-19 status, age in years and sex. Where available, HLA class I and class II types were taken from metadata supplied by the sample provider and were not determined by assay-based typing. Broader findings and caveats from the paper: The quantity of clinical and demographic metadata differed by source and by participant and was supplied without curation.

This clone was seen a single time. It lacks a known antigen. The input lacks base qualities; no much larger clone sits a single base away. Measured from the cysteine to the phenylalanine, the CDR3 is 13 residues long. Just the 39-base CDR3 DNA is kept, in frame starting at base 1. The trim is 2 bases for V and 4 bases for J, with a gap of 9 bases between the germline ends. CDR1 and CDR2 are drawn from the germline V gene: SGHTA, FQGNSA. The immunoSEQ Assay, a bias-controlled multiplex PCR, was used to amplify TCRbeta CDR3 regions from genomic DNA. The paper's processing steps were these. The number of nucleated cells in each sample was estimated from the amplification of reference gene primers within the assay. Sequence reads were collapsed and filtered to measure the absolute abundance of every unique TCRbeta CDR3 rearrangement. For each sample, productive Simpson clonality was calculated by taking the square root of Simpson's diversity index across productive rearrangements. TCRdb stores this immuneACCESS table with in-frame sequences only. Part of the clones is absent; in the studies checked, under half of the shortfall reflects unresolved V genes, and no reason is known for the rest. Clone size and the V and J calls come from that table; the DNA yielded D and trimming. The sample table contains about 67,000 clones; only one count was recorded for roughly 85% of them. The biggest ten clones account for roughly 19% of the sample.

Whole blood was collected in K2EDTA tubes by collaborating institutions according to the institutions' own protocols. For TCRbeta analysis, collaborators shipped samples as frozen whole blood, isolated PBMCs, or DNA extracted from either of those sample types. The TCR sequence derives from an elderly woman with acute or convalescent COVID-19. Sequencing used peripheral blood. The rearrangement combines TRBV7-2 with TRBJ2-7; 5 matching bases give a weak D call of TRBD1. The nucleotide sequence reads TGTGCCAGCAGCTTACGCAGGGAATACGAGCAGTACTTC. This yields the protein CASSLRREYEQYF.